A single sample is the source of the 24 T cell receptor beta chains below, sequenced in a study of tumor-infiltrating lymphocytes in primary liver carcinoma. Production of TCR beta cDNA used 400 to 650 ng total RNA together with a constant-region primer. Modified slightly, ARM-PCR produced TCR beta libraries over three nested multiplex PCR rounds. A C-beta reverse primer was combined with TRBV1-TRBV30 forward primers in the first two PCR rounds, and each round had 10 cycles. One entry per CDR3 protein, called by TCRdb with MiXCR from the multiplex PCR reads. The repertoire holds tens of thousands of distinct CDR3 sequences, roughly 72% seen once, with 26% in the top ten. Total RNA and DNA came together from around 18-30 mg of bulk tissue without cell sorting. What was sequenced was tumor-adjacent normal liver tissue. Source of these receptors: a man aged 35 to 55 with primary liver carcinoma and hepatitis B virus infection.

The chain carries TRBV4-2 and TRBJ2-7; D unresolved. The CDR3 sequence is 13 residues long. The V end lost 3 bases, the J end lost 6 bases, and 12 bases lay between the germline ends. From germline, CDR1 is LGHNA and CDR2 YNFKEQ. DNA for the CDR3: TGTGCCAGCAGCCAGGTATGGGTTCTCGAGCAGTACTTC. Residues: CASSQVWVLEQYF.

The chain uses TRBV13 and TRBJ2-1, with 8 positions matching TRBD2. After removal of 6 bases from V and 2 bases from J, the junction contained 9 bases not matched to a gene. Germline values: CDR1 PRHDT, CDR2 FYEKMQ (reference sequence). The CDR3 loop spans 16 amino acids. The CDR3 reads CASSPGVAGTYNEQFF. DNA of the CDR3: TGTGCCAGCAGTCCCGGAGTAGCGGGAACCTACAATGAGCAGTTCTTC.

About this clonotype itself: Its ends do not fully match the called genes, so a read error is possible. The chain employs TRBV6-5 and TRBJ1-2; D is uncertain. The CDR3 sequence is 14 residues long. The V gene's germline CDR1 is MNHEY and CDR2 SVGAGI. CDR3 nucleotides: TGTGTCAGCAGTTACCGGGGAATGTACTATGGTTACACCTTC. It is translated as CVSSYRGMYYGYTF.

Note on this clonotype: This may arise from a read error, as a much more abundant clone is one base away. CDR3 sequence reads: CASSLVPCEGEQYF. The CDR3 DNA is TGTGCCAGCAGCTTGGTTCCATGTGAAGGAGAGCAGTACTTC. This chain uses TRBV5-5 with TRBJ2-7; D unresolved. Trimming pared 0 bases from V and 7 bases from J, leaving 14 bases between. The CDR3 is made up of 14 amino acids. CDR1 and CDR2 (germline): SGHKS, YYEKEE (reference sequence).

Of note for this clonotype: Since no conserved phenylalanine or tryptophan closes the CDR3, a read error is the likely cause. V gene TRBV6-2 or TRBV6-3 combines with J gene TRBJ2-2, with a weak D call TRBD2 (5 bases). Germline loops: CDR1 MNHEY, CDR2 SVGEGT. There are 13 residues in the CDR3. The CDR3 region is CAGSYFLSGELFS. The CDR3 DNA reads TGTGCCGGCAGTTACTTCTTAAGCGGCGAGCTGTTTTCT.

A word on this clonotype: Without the conserved terminal phenylalanine or tryptophan, this CDR3 likely stems from a read error. This chain joins TRBV28 and TRBJ2-1; D could derive from TRBD1 or TRBD2 (7 bases each). The CDR3 runs to 14 residues. CDR1 is MDHEN and CDR2 is SYDVKM in the germline V gene. With 3 bases removed from V and 7 bases from J, the gap between germline ends came to 13 bases. The CDR3 reads CASSFSRGGNEQFL. CDR3 nucleotides: TGTGCCAGCAGTTTTTCCAGGGGGGGGAATGAGCAGTTCCTC.

This clonotype was seen many times. The rearrangement uses TRBV7-9 and TRBJ2-7; D unclear. The ends were cut back, 3 bases at V and 7 bases at J, with 7 bases in the middle. In germline, CDR1 is SEHNR, CDR2 FQNEAQ (reference sequence). The CDR3 runs 11 residues. This CDR3 is CASSLSLEQYF. The DNA for the CDR3 is TGTGCCAGCAGCTTGTCTCTTGAGCAGTACTTC.

Comment on this clonotype: A much larger clone differs from this one at a single base, so this may be a read error. This rearrangement joins TRBV11-2 to TRBJ2-2, with a tentative D call TRBD2 (5 bases). Germline CDR1 SGHAT, CDR2 FQNNGV. The V end was cut by 2 bases, the J end by 5 bases, with 9 bases between. This CDR3 comprises 14 residues. In DNA, the CDR3 is TGTGCCAGCAGCTTAAGCACGGGAACCGGGGAGCTGTTTTTT. It is translated as CASSLSTGTGELFF.

With regard to this clonotype: Mismatch with germline at one junction end may stem from a read error. The chain is built from TRBV6-1 and TRBJ1-2; unclear D gene. Looked up from germline, CDR1 is MNHNS and CDR2 is SASEGT. The CDR3 covers 13 residues. The CDR3 sequence is CASSGLQLYGYTF. CDR3 sequence (DNA): TGCGCCAGCAGTGGCCTACAGCTCTATGGCTACACCTTC.

This clonotype was detected a few times. This may be a read error, as it is one base from a much larger clone. The chain combines TRBV13 with TRBJ2-3, with D possibly being TRBD2 (5 bases). The germline gives CDR1 PRHDT, CDR2 FYEKMQ (reference sequence). This CDR3 has 14 amino acids. Between the trimmed V and J ends, which lost 4 bases and 2 bases, there was a span of 10 bases. The CDR3 here is CASSSATNTDTQYF. CDR3 in DNA: TGTGCCAGCAGCTCGGCGACTAACACAGATACGCAGTATTTT.

Regarding this clonotype: Since a much larger clone is just one base distant, this may be a read error. The rearrangement uses TRBV6-2 or TRBV6-3 and TRBJ2-1, with D perhaps TRBD2 (5 bases). The CDR3 covers 14 residues. The germline V and J ends were trimmed by 5 bases and 0 bases, with 8 bases remaining between them. Germline assignment: CDR1 MNHEY and CDR2 SVGEGT. CDR3 coding DNA: TGTGCCAGCAGTATGACTAACTCCTACAATGAGCAGTTCTTC. It specifies CASSMTNSYNEQFF.

A note on this clonotype: A much larger clone differs by one base, so this may be a read error. The gene calls are TRBV4-3 and TRBJ2-1; D call uncertain. CDR1 and CDR2 (germline): LGHNA, YSLEER. The CDR3 length is 16 residues. The CDR3 spells CASSQDPYSEYSEQFF. CDR3 DNA sequence: TGCGCCAGCAGCCAAGATCCCTACTCAGAATACAGTGAGCAGTTCTTC.

Remarks on this clonotype: A much larger clone is a single base away; this may be a read error. V and J are TRBV7-9 and TRBJ2-3; D ambiguous. This CDR3 is built from 16 residues. CDR1 and CDR2 (germline): SEHNR, FQNEAQ (reference sequence). CDR3 amino acids: CTSSLPLDSSTDTQYF. In nucleotides, the CDR3 is TGTACCAGCAGCTTACCACTGGATTCTAGCACAGATACGCAGTATTTT.

This clonotype was counted a single time. Germline is not matched at one junction end, which may reflect a read error. This rearrangement joins TRBV6-5 to TRBJ1-2; no definite D call. Germline loops: CDR1 MNHEY, CDR2 SVGAGI. The CDR3 covers 12 residues. CDR3 in amino acids: CATVGSNYGYIF. For the CDR3, the DNA is TGTGCCACCGTGGGGTCGAACTATGGCTACATCTTC.

Note on this clonotype: The junction departs from germline at one end; a sequencing error may be responsible. The V and J genes are TRBV29-1 and TRBJ2-1; D not certain. Looked up from germline, CDR1 is SQVTM and CDR2 is ANQGSEA. The CDR3 length is 16 residues. CDR3 DNA: TGCAGCGTCGCCACGCTTCGGCCCTCGTCCCGTAAAGAGCAGTTATTC. This encodes CSVATLRPSSRKEQLF.

Points on this clonotype: A much larger clonotype is one base distant, so this may be a read error. This chain uses TRBV28 with TRBJ1-3, with D hard to call. Germline V gene data show CDR1 as MDHEN and CDR2 as SYDVKM. There are 17 residues in the CDR3. Here the CDR3 DNA reads TGTGCCAGCAGTTTATCCGGCCCCCCGGTAACTGGGAACACCATATATTTT. It encodes CASSLSGPPVTGNTIYF.

This clonotype has a count of ten or more. The gene calls are TRBV5-1 and TRBJ2-3, with a weak D call TRBD1 (6 bases). Germline values: CDR1 SGHRS, CDR2 YFSETQ. Between the trimmed V and J ends, which lost 2 bases and 2 bases, there was a span of 9 bases. The CDR3 contains 14 residues. This CDR3 is CASSLTGSTDTQYF. The CDR3 DNA sequence: TGCGCCAGCAGCTTAACAGGGTCCACAGATACGCAGTATTTT.

As for this clonotype: Here the CDR3 omits its conserved ending phenylalanine or tryptophan, so a read error is the likely source. No DNA is shown, since the ends of the CDR3 on it are uncertain; the CDR3 is the one TCRdb lists. This rearrangement joins TRBV6-2 or TRBV6-3 to TRBJ2-7; TRBD2 reflects the table's D call only, with no check against the DNA. The CDR3 spans 14 residues, counting both ends. Germline-derived CDR1 and CDR2 are MNHEY and SVGEGT. CDR3 sequence reads: CASKRLQEGYEQYL.

Turning to this clonotype: The conserved phenylalanine or tryptophan normally closing the CDR3 is absent here, so this likely arose from a read error. V gene TRBV29-1 combines with J gene TRBJ2-1; D remains unclear. Germline CDR1 and CDR2: SQVTM and ANQGSEA. The V end lost 4 bases, the J end lost 3 bases, and 13 bases lay between the germline ends. The CDR3 is made up of 14 amino acids. CDR3 sequence (DNA): TGCAGCGTTGGGCGCCAGTTAGTCTACAATGAGCAGTTCCTC. It translates to CSVGRQLVYNEQFL.

On this clonotype: A much larger clone lies a single base off, so this may be a read error. A read error is likely, as this CDR3 ends without the conserved phenylalanine or tryptophan. CDR3 nucleotides: TGTGCCAGCAGCAAAGAAGCCCTGAGCTACGAGCAGTACCTC. It codes for CASSKEALSYEQYL. This sequence joins TRBV28 and TRBJ2-7; no firm D call. V was trimmed by 6 bases and J by 3 bases, leaving 15 bases between them. Germline CDR1 is MDHEN and CDR2 is SYDVKM. CDR3 size: 14 residues.

This chain uses TRBV7-8 with TRBJ1-1; 8 nucleotides match TRBD1. The CDR3 spans 14 residues. The germline gives CDR1 SGHVS, CDR2 FQNEAQ. Trimming at V came to 10 bases and at J to 5 bases, leaving 12 bases not matched to a gene. The CDR3 reads CAISSGQGGTEAFF. The CDR3 DNA reads as TGTGCCATTAGCTCCGGACAGGGAGGGACTGAAGCTTTCTTT.

This clonotype is medium-sized. The rearrangement uses TRBV11-3 and TRBJ2-3; no clear D. CDR1 is SGHNT and CDR2 is YENEEA in the germline V gene. Trimming left V 2 bases short and J 4 bases short, with 4 bases between. The CDR3 has 12 amino acids. The CDR3 loop is CASSLTADTQYF. The CDR3 bases are TGTGCCAGCAGCTTAACCGCAGATACGCAGTATTTT.

For this clonotype: The junction departs from the called germline gene at one end, perhaps through a read error. The genes are TRBV29-1 and TRBJ2-7; possibly TRBD1 for D (6 bases). This CDR3 region has 13 residues. Germline CDR1 reads SQVTM; CDR2 reads ANQGSEA. The CDR3 coding sequence is TGCAGCGCTACAGTGGGGGCCTCCTATGAGCAGTACTTC. Its protein product is CSATVGASYEQYF.

A few counts support this clonotype. The V call is TRBV11-2, the J call TRBJ2-2, with 10 bases fitting TRBD2. Losses at the gene ends were 5 bases for V and 4 bases for J; bases not matched to a gene: 10. Germline V gene sequence: CDR1 SGHAT, CDR2 FQNNGV. The CDR3 totals 17 residues. The CDR3 sequence: CASSGGLAEQSTGELFF. Written as DNA, the CDR3 is TGTGCCAGCAGCGGAGGACTAGCGGAGCAGAGCACCGGGGAGCTGTTTTTT.